The 24 T cell receptor beta chains presented below share a single source sample, sequenced in a study of shared clonotypes between healthy human individuals. Profiling relied on immunoSEQ multiplex PCR, and the TCRdb table lists in-frame clones only, not all of them. The sample yields roughly 380,000 clones, roughly 96% seen once. The material sequenced was memory CD8+ T cells sorted from blood. Indicated subset: CD45RO+ cells pooled with CCR7-negative TemRA cells. Receptors were obtained from a man between 25 and 39 years old in good health.

The chain combines TRBV6-5 with TRBJ1-1; D gene ambiguous. Trimming left V 2 bases short and J 5 bases short, with 12 bases between. CDR3 length: 14 residues. Germline V gives CDR1 MNHEY, CDR2 SVGAGI. CDR3 DNA: TGTGCCAGCAGTTACAGGGAAATCGGGACTGAAGCTTTCTTT. The encoded protein is CASSYREIGTEAFF.

The CDR3 reads CATRDRGPNYGYTF. CDR3 sequence (DNA): TGTGCCACCAGGGATCGGGGGCCTAACTATGGCTACACCTTC. The V and J genes are TRBV15 and TRBJ1-2, with D possibly TRBD1 on 6 matching bases. The V end was cut by 6 bases, the J end by 0 bases, with 11 bases between. Germline lookup yields CDR1 LNHNV and CDR2 YYDKDF (reference sequence). The CDR3 is made up of 14 amino acids.

This clone occurred a few times. The same CDR3 arises from other DNA sequences in this sample as well. The chain recombines TRBV5-4 with TRBJ2-2, with D perhaps matching TRBD1 (5 bases). The V end was cut by 1 base, the J end by 1 base, with 5 bases between. CDR1 is SGHNT, CDR2 YYREEE, per germline (reference sequence). The CDR3 is 14 residues long. CDR3 coding DNA: TGTGCCAGCAGCTTGACAGGGAACACCGGGGAGCTGTTTTTT. It specifies CASSLTGNTGELFF. The whole variable domain, remainder taken from reference TRBV5-4 and TRBJ2-2, is ETGVTQSPTHLIKTRGQQVTLRCSSQSGHNTVSWYQQALGQGPQFIFQYYREEENGRGNFPPRFSGLQFPNYSSELNVNALELDDSALYLCASSLTGNTGELFFGEGSRLTVL.

The rearrangement joins TRBV5-1 to TRBJ2-1, with D tentatively TRBD1 (6 bases). CDR1 SGHRS and CDR2 YFSETQ come from the germline V gene. This CDR3 is built from 14 residues. The V and J ends lost 7 bases and 8 bases respectively, with 19 bases between them. The CDR3 loop is CASRPRQGIDEQFF. The DNA for the CDR3 is TGCGCCAGCCGCCCGCGGCAGGGGATAGATGAGCAGTTCTTC.

This sequence joins TRBV7-2 and TRBJ2-7, with D perhaps being TRBD1 or TRBD2 (6 bases each). From germline, CDR1 is SGHTA and CDR2 FQGNSA. This CDR3 contains 15 residues. Trimming took off 5 bases at V and 8 bases at J, with 22 bases between the two ends. CDR3: CASSQEGIGGRKQYF. DNA for the CDR3: TGTGCCAGCAGCCAGGAGGGTATAGGGGGGAGGAAGCAGTACTTC.

The chain combines TRBV28 with TRBJ2-7; D possibly corresponds to TRBD1 (6 bases). The CDR3 covers 14 residues. CDR1 is MDHEN, CDR2 SYDVKM, per germline. The V gene lost 6 bases and the J gene lost 3 bases, with 15 bases spanning the gap. For the CDR3, the DNA is TGTGCCAGCAGCCCCGTGGGGGCCATCTACGAGCAGTACTTC. Encoded protein: CASSPVGAIYEQYF.

CDR3 nucleotide sequence: TGTGCCAGCAGCTTGGTTTTTCAACCAAGTAACACCGGGGAGCTGTTTTTT. Its protein is CASSLVFQPSNTGELFF. The gene calls are TRBV5-8 and TRBJ2-2; the D is unclear. Looked up from germline, CDR1 is SGHTS and CDR2 is YDEGEE. The CDR3 has 17 residues. V was cut by 0 bases and J by 2 bases, with 14 bases left in between. The full variable domain, in which reference TRBV5-8 and TRBJ2-2 provide the parts outside the CDR3, is EAGVTQSPTHLIKTRGQQATLRCSPISGHTSVYWYQQALGLGLQFLLWYDEGEERNRGNFPPRFSGRQFPNYSSELNVNALELEDSALYLCASSLVFQPSNTGELFFGEGSRLTVL.

The gene calls are TRBV4-2 and TRBJ1-6; no clear D. Germline V gene lookup returns CDR1 LGHNA and CDR2 YNFKEQ. With 3 bases removed from V and 10 bases from J, the gap between germline ends came to 16 bases. CDR3 size: 15 residues. The CDR3 is CASSHKVDPGSPLHF. CDR3 coding DNA: TGTGCCAGCAGCCACAAAGTCGACCCCGGATCACCCCTCCACTTT.

The chain carries TRBV18 and TRBJ2-1, with no clear D. Deletions cut 2 bases from V and 2 bases from J, with 13 bases between. The CDR3 loop spans 16 amino acids. Germline V CDR1 and CDR2: KGHSH, LQKENI. For the CDR3, the DNA is TGTGCCAGCTCACCATTAATTCCTTATCCCTACAATGAGCAGTTCTTC. It codes for CASSPLIPYPYNEQFF.

The chain employs TRBV29-1 and TRBJ2-5; D is possibly TRBD1 (7 bases). Germline CDR1 and CDR2: SQVTM and ANQGSEA. V shed 0 bases and J shed 4 bases, with 12 bases lying between them. The CDR3 has 14 amino acids. CDR3 DNA sequence: TGCAGCGTTGAAGATGGTCAGGGGGGAGAGACCCAGTACTTC. This codes for CSVEDGQGGETQYF.

The chain recombines TRBV4-2 with TRBJ2-7; TRBD2 agrees at 8 bases. V was pared by 1 base and J by 2 bases, with 10 bases of the junction left unmatched. CDR1 and CDR2 from the germline V gene are LGHNA and YNFKEQ. This CDR3 comprises 17 residues. DNA of the CDR3: TGTGCCAGCAGCCAAGCCCCTGAATGGCGGGAGGCCTACGAGCAGTACTTC. Translated: CASSQAPEWREAYEQYF.

The V call is TRBV28, the J call TRBJ2-7; possibly TRBD1 for D (6 bases). Germline V gene data show CDR1 as MDHEN and CDR2 as SYDVKM. V shed 2 bases and J shed 2 bases, with 19 bases lying between them. The CDR3 runs to 17 residues. CDR3 sequence reads: CASSLDSEGTYAYEQYF. CDR3 DNA: TGTGCCAGCAGTTTAGATAGTGAAGGGACATACGCCTACGAGCAGTACTTC.

The J gene is TRBJ2-7, the V gene TRBV28; weak D call: TRBD1 (5 bases). CDR3 size: 15 residues. CDR1 and CDR2 from the germline V gene are MDHEN and SYDVKM. Trimming removed 6 bases from V and 1 base from J, with 16 bases in between. CDR3 sequence reads: CASRLEQGGSYEQYF. The CDR3 DNA sequence: TGTGCCAGCAGGTTGGAGCAGGGTGGGTCCTACGAGCAGTACTTC.

The J gene is TRBJ2-1, the V gene TRBV1; the tabulated D call, TRBD2, remains unverified against the DNA. TRBV1 is termed a pseudogene. This CDR3 comprises 15 residues. This chain's CDR3 is CTSFLFGRAYNEQFF. The CDR3 DNA follows: TGCACCAGCTTCTTGTTCGGGAGAGCCTACAATGAGCAGTTCTTC.

This chain's CDR3 is CAWTNLMGGGELFF. In DNA, the CDR3 is TGTGCCTGGACTAACCTCATGGGGGGCGGGGAGCTGTTTTTT. The chain employs TRBV30 and TRBJ2-2, with a weak D call TRBD2 (6 bases). Trimming removed 4 bases at V and 7 bases at J, with 16 bases between. The CDR3 consists of 14 residues. Per germline, CDR1 GTSNPN and CDR2 SVGIG (reference sequence). The whole variable domain, filled in from reference TRBV30 and TRBJ2-2, reads SQTIHQWPATLVQPVGSPLSLECTVEGTSNPNLYWYRQAAGRGLQLLFYSVGIGQISSEVPQNLSASRPQDRQFILSSKKLLLSDSGFYLCAWTNLMGGGELFFGEGSRLTVL.

The genes are TRBV6-5 and TRBJ1-2; 7 bases are shared with TRBD1. The CDR3 is 16 residues long. With 2 bases clipped from V and 2 bases from J, the junction kept 8 bases outside the gene matches. CDR1 is MNHEY and CDR2 is SVGAGI in the germline V gene. Written as DNA, the CDR3 is TGTGCCAGCAGTTACGCAAACCCGGGACAGAACTATGGCTACACCTTC. Translated: CASSYANPGQNYGYTF.

For this clone: Other DNA sequences in this sample translate to the same CDR3. V gene TRBV10-3 combines with J gene TRBJ1-5, with TRBD1 as a possible D gene (6 bases). This CDR3 has 14 amino acids. Per germline, CDR1 ENHRY and CDR2 SYGVKD. V lost 2 bases to trimming and J lost 3 bases, with 8 bases between them. Written as DNA, the CDR3 is TGTGCCATCAGTGAGACAGGGCCCAATCAGCCCCAGCATTTT. Protein sequence: CAISETGPNQPQHF.

The gene calls are TRBV5-1 and TRBJ1-4, with TRBD1 matching 7 bases. Germline V gene data show CDR1 as SGHRS and CDR2 as YFSETQ. The CDR3 length is 14 residues. V was pared by 2 bases and J by 5 bases, with 3 bases of the junction left unmatched. CDR3 residues: CASSLETGNEKLFF. The CDR3 DNA reads as TGCGCCAGCAGCTTAGAGACAGGGAATGAAAAACTGTTTTTT.

The chain employs TRBV30 and TRBJ1-3; the D gene is possibly TRBD1 (5 bases). V gave up 0 bases and J gave up 13 bases, with 10 bases separating them. The CDR3 extends over 11 amino acids. Per germline, CDR1 GTSNPN and CDR2 SVGIG (reference sequence). CDR3 loop: CAWSVRDRIYF. In nucleotides, the CDR3 is TGTGCCTGGAGTGTCCGGGACCGTATATATTTT.

The chain is built from TRBV4-1 and TRBJ2-3; D perhaps matches TRBD2 (5 bases). From germline, CDR1 is MGHRA and CDR2 YSYEKL. The CDR3 contains 15 residues. V was trimmed by 1 base and J by 5 bases, leaving 13 bases between them. The CDR3 sequence: CASSQASPLVDTQYF. The CDR3 DNA follows: TGCGCCAGCAGCCAAGCTAGCCCTTTGGTAGATACGCAGTATTTT.

The DNA of the CDR3 is TGTGCCAGCAGCGGGGGACAGACGCCCTCTCACTCTGGAAACACCATATATTTT. Protein sequence: CASSGGQTPSHSGNTIYF. The chain uses TRBV7-9 and TRBJ1-3; 7 nucleotides align to TRBD1. With 5 bases clipped from V and 0 bases from J, the junction kept 13 bases outside the gene matches. The germline CDR1 and CDR2 sequences are SEHNR and FQNEAQ (reference sequence). The CDR3 is 18 residues long.

This clone appeared once. CDR3 coding DNA: TGTGCCAGCAGCTTAGTGGGTAGTAGGAGTGTGTCCCACAATGAGCAGTTCTTC. It yields the protein CASSLVGSRSVSHNEQFF. The chain combines TRBV7-9 with TRBJ2-1; D unclear. This CDR3 is built from 18 residues. V lost 1 base to trimming and J lost 5 bases, with 21 bases between them. Germline CDR1 SEHNR, CDR2 FQNEAQ (reference sequence).

V and J are TRBV9 and TRBJ2-3, with 10 bases matching TRBD2. The germline V gene encodes CDR1 SGDLS and CDR2 YYNGEE. Trimming removed 1 base from V and 6 bases from J; junction bases left unmatched: 2. The CDR3 has 14 amino acids. CDR3 sequence reads: CASSVLAGVDTQYF. The CDR3 nucleotides are TGTGCCAGCAGCGTACTAGCGGGAGTGGATACGCAGTATTTT.

V usage is TRBV7-8 and J usage is TRBJ1-2, with D unclear. The CDR3 consists of 13 residues. Germline V lookup: CDR1 SGHVS, CDR2 FQNEAQ. V gave up 2 bases and J gave up 7 bases, with 11 bases separating them. CDR3 sequence (DNA): TGTGCCAGCAGCTTAAAGAGATCTGTTGGCTACACCTTC. It translates to CASSLKRSVGYTF.